Sequencing of this T cell receptor beta chain was carried out in a study of tissue T cells after allogeneic stem cell transplantation. Overall study results and limits: Tissue-detected TCR repertoire was only partly captured by blood and spleen T cells.

Details on this clone: Antigen unknown. Gene names refer to mouse genes.

Data came from immunoSEQ multiplex PCR; TCRdb stores just in-frame clones and leaves some out. The profile shows over 15,000 clones, around 70% of them singletons. Sequencing used spleen. The source of this sequence is a female BALB/c mouse in good health. MHC haplotype here: H2-d.

The CDR3: CASSDGTENTEVFF. CDR3 bases read: TGTGCCAGCAGTGATGGGACAGAAAACACAGAAGTCTTC. The chain employs TRBV13-1 and TRBJ1-1, with D possibly being TRBD1 (6 bases). Read sequence stops 1 residue before the CDR3 end, and the germline J gene provides the missing end. The CDR3 length is 14 residues. The V end lost 0 bases, the J end lost 1 base, and 7 bases lay between the germline ends. Looked up from germline, CDR1 is NSHNY and CDR2 is SYGAGN.